Listed below are T cell receptor beta chains from one sample, sequenced in a study of T cell responses to AZD1222 COVID-19 vaccine. The table came from immunoSEQ multiplex PCR; TCRdb's copy has only in-frame clones and leaves some out. This sample has around 90,000 clones, with 70% to 90% found just once. Specimen: peripheral blood, collected on day 0 of AZD1222 vaccination. The receptor source for this set is an adult in good health. The CDR3 runs from the conserved cysteine through the conserved F or W. Each record gives: clone size, V gene, J gene, D gene, CDR3 protein, CDR3 DNA. The D gene is left open where the match is weak. Clone size is stated in some rows and not others, as once, few, many or a class when expanded.

>.|TRBV6-1|TRBJ1-5|TRBD1
CASSDRGVWQPQHF
TGTGCCAGCAGTGACAGGGGGGTCTGGCAGCCCCAGCATTTT
>.|TRBV2|TRBJ2-7|TRBD1
CASSWTGGNEQYF
TGTGCCAGCAGCTGGACAGGTGGCAACGAGCAGTACTTC
>few|TRBV18|TRBJ2-7|TRBD1
CASSRGTGDEQYF
TGTGCCAGCTCGCGAGGGACAGGGGACGAGCAGTACTTC
>.|TRBV4-1|TRBJ1-2|TRBD1
CASSHPLDRGNYGYTF
TGCGCCAGCAGCCACCCCCTAGACAGGGGGAACTATGGCTACACCTTC
>.|TRBV4-2|TRBJ2-1|.
CASSQGTAGTGTYNEQFF
TGTGCCAGCAGCCAAGGGACCGCCGGGACGGGGACCTACAATGAGCAGTTCTTC
>.|TRBV2|TRBJ2-1|.
CASRRNNEQFF
TGTGCCAGCAGGAGAAACAATGAGCAGTTCTTC
>.|TRBV10-1|TRBJ1-6|.
CASRAGDNSPLHF
TGCGCCAGCAGGGCAGGGGACAATTCACCCCTCCACTTT
>.|TRBV6-2/TRBV6-3|TRBJ2-7|TRBD1
CASSASGTGYSYEQYF
TGTGCCAGCAGCGCATCCGGGACAGGGTACTCCTACGAGCAGTACTTC
>once|TRBV13|TRBJ2-4|.
CASSSGRGLAKNIQYF
TGTGCCAGCAGCTCTGGACGGGGGCTAGCCAAAAACATTCAGTACTTC
>.|TRBV6-5|TRBJ1-1|.
CASTLIGGTEAFF
TGTGCCAGCACCCTAATCGGGGGCACTGAAGCTTTCTTT
>.|TRBV10-3|TRBJ2-5|.
CAISVLGGPGPSQETQYF
TGTGCCATCAGTGTCCTCGGTGGGCCGGGACCGTCCCAAGAGACCCAGTACTTC
>.|TRBV10-3|TRBJ1-2|TRBD1
CAISGRDRGANYGYTF
TGTGCCATCAGTGGCCGGGACAGGGGCGCTAACTATGGCTACACCTTC
>.|TRBV11-2|TRBJ2-7|TRBD1
CASSLDAGTGSYEQYF
TGTGCCAGCAGCTTAGATGCGGGGACAGGGTCCTACGAGCAGTACTTC
>.|TRBV9|TRBJ2-3|TRBD1
CASSVGSTGGTDTQYF
TGTGCCAGCAGCGTAGGTTCCACAGGGGGAACAGATACGCAGTATTTT
>.|TRBV6-5|TRBJ1-6|.
CASRRTPSYSPLHF
TGTGCCAGCAGAAGGACACCGTCCTATTCACCCCTCCACTTT
>.|TRBV30|TRBJ1-4|.
CAWSLQGWGEKLFF
TGTGCCTGGAGTTTACAGGGTTGGGGTGAAAAACTGTTTTTT
>.|TRBV18|TRBJ1-1|.
CASSPNTGGSEAFF
TGTGCCAGCTCACCAAACACCGGTGGGTCTGAAGCTTTCTTT
>.|TRBV5-1|TRBJ1-3|.
CASRSGPVGNTIYF
TGCGCCAGCAGATCCGGTCCCGTTGGAAACACCATATATTTT
>.|TRBV5-1|TRBJ2-3|TRBD1
CASSLGPGGSTDTQYF
TGCGCCAGCAGCTTGGGCCCAGGGGGCTCGACAGATACGCAGTATTTT
>.|TRBV5-6|TRBJ1-1|.
CASSLRGLWDTEAFF
TGTGCCAGCAGCCTCAGGGGTTTATGGGACACTGAAGCTTTCTTT
>.|TRBV23-1|TRBJ2-1|.
CASSPQEVYNEQFF
TGCGCCAGCAGTCCTCAGGAGGTCTACAATGAGCAGTTCTTC
>.|TRBV28|TRBJ2-7|.
CASSLKGLFTYEQYF
TGTGCCAGCAGTTTAAAGGGCCTCTTTACCTACGAGCAGTACTTC
>.|TRBV6-4|TRBJ2-2|TRBD1
CASSRDRGTGELFF
TGTGCCAGCAGCCGGGACAGGGGCACCGGGGAGCTGTTTTTT
>.|TRBV29-1|TRBJ2-1|TRBD2
CSVLGLAGFPEQFF
TGCAGCGTTTTAGGACTAGCGGGGTTCCCCGAGCAGTTCTTC
>.|TRBV19|TRBJ1-4|TRBD1
CASSSQGAYNEKLFF
TGTGCCAGTAGTTCACAGGGGGCGTATAATGAAAAACTGTTTTTT
>.|TRBV15|TRBJ2-5|.
CATSIGQETQYF
TGTGCCACCAGCATCGGACAAGAGACCCAGTACTTC
>.|TRBV6-6|TRBJ2-1|TRBD2
CASSKGLAGHNEQFF
TGTGCCAGCAGTAAGGGACTAGCGGGACACAATGAGCAGTTCTTC
>.|TRBV30|TRBJ2-7|TRBD1
CAWSVRPGGSYEQYF
TGTGCCTGGAGTGTACGGCCAGGGGGCTCCTACGAGCAGTACTTC
>.|TRBV10-2|TRBJ1-3|.
CASSQALGVLSGNTIYF
TGCGCCAGCAGTCAGGCCCTCGGGGTCCTCTCTGGAAACACCATATATTTT
>.|TRBV5-1|TRBJ1-1|.
CASSLVGRLAKTEAFF
TGCGCCAGCAGCTTGGTAGGGCGACTGGCGAAGACTGAAGCTTTCTTT
>once|TRBV19|TRBJ1-6|.
CASSVTRDNSPLHF
TGTGCCAGTAGTGTCACCAGGGACAATTCACCCCTCCACTTT
>.|TRBV6-5|TRBJ2-7|.
CASTTTGPPTGEQYF
TGTGCCAGCACAACCACCGGGCCCCCAACTGGGGAGCAGTACTTC
>.|TRBV11-1|TRBJ2-7|TRBD2
CASSKLAGGYEQYF
TGTGCCAGCAGCAAACTAGCGGGGGGATACGAGCAGTACTTC
>.|TRBV19|TRBJ1-5|.
CATTAGSGASNQPQHF
TGTGCCACAACCGCCGGCTCCGGGGCTAGCAATCAGCCCCAGCATTTT
>.|TRBV7-2|TRBJ1-1|.
CASSLVAGVAGAFF
TGTGCCAGCAGCTTAGTTGCTGGGGTTGCTGGGGCTTTCTTT
>.|TRBV4-1|TRBJ2-7|TRBD1
CASSQEPGGRMVSYEQYF
TGCGCCAGCAGCCAAGAACCAGGGGGCCGAATGGTCTCCTACGAGCAGTACTTC
>.|TRBV5-4|TRBJ2-7|TRBD1
CASSGPGQAYEQYF
TGTGCCAGCAGCGGACCGGGACAGGCCTACGAGCAGTACTTC
>.|TRBV11-2|TRBJ2-5|TRBD1
CASSALRQGQETQYF
TGTGCCAGCAGCGCCCTAAGACAGGGTCAAGAGACCCAGTACTTC
>once|TRBV30|TRBJ2-1|TRBD2
CAWTGRGRAGEQFF
TGTGCCTGGACCGGGAGGGGGAGGGCTGGAGAGCAGTTCTTC
>.|TRBV5-4|TRBJ1-6|.
CASSLDGWDSPLHF
TGTGCCAGCAGCTTGGACGGGTGGGATTCACCCCTCCACTTT
>.|TRBV6-2/TRBV6-3|TRBJ1-2|TRBD1
CASSTLGTETYGYTF
TGTGCCAGCAGCACCCTCGGGACAGAAACTTATGGCTACACCTTC
>.|TRBV27|TRBJ2-3|TRBD1
CASSYRTGDTDTQYF
TGTGCCAGCAGTTACCGGACAGGTGACACAGATACGCAGTATTTT
>.|TRBV18|TRBJ1-1|.
CASPPSGAGVRDTEAFF
TGTGCCAGCCCTCCTTCTGGGGCAGGGGTTCGGGACACTGAAGCTTTCTTT
>.|TRBV6-5|TRBJ1-2|TRBD1
CASSYAGQGGFGYTF
TGTGCCAGCAGTTACGCGGGACAGGGGGGGTTTGGCTACACCTTC
>.|TRBV4-3|TRBJ1-2|.
CASSQALGTRLYGYTF
TGCGCCAGCAGCCAAGCCCTAGGGACCCGACTCTATGGCTACACCTTC
>.|TRBV5-1|TRBJ2-3|TRBD1
CASSFNFRGNTQYF
TGCGCCAGCAGCTTTAACTTCAGGGGGAACACGCAGTATTTT
>.|TRBV5-5|TRBJ2-7|TRBD1
CASTDWGTAPYEQYF
TGTGCCAGCACTGATTGGGGGACAGCCCCCTACGAGCAGTACTTC
>.|TRBV19|TRBJ1-5|.
CASSIKGGSQPQHF
TGTGCCAGTAGTATTAAGGGGGGCAGTCAGCCCCAGCATTTT
>few|TRBV1|TRBJ2-7|.
CTSSQKIDSGAKSSYEQYF
TGCACCAGCAGCCAAAAGATCGATAGCGGGGCCAAAAGCTCCTACGAGCAGTACTTC
>few|TRBV28|TRBJ1-5|.
CASSAWVGQPQHF
TGTGCCAGCAGTGCGTGGGTGGGGCAGCCCCAGCATTTT
>.|TRBV7-2|TRBJ2-2|TRBD2
CASSPSGGDSGELFF
TGTGCCAGCAGCCCCAGCGGGGGGGATTCCGGGGAGCTGTTTTTT
>.|TRBV10-1|TRBJ1-6|TRBD1
CASSEFQGGSPLHF
TGCGCCAGCAGTGAGTTTCAGGGGGGTTCACCCCTCCACTTT
>.|TRBV11-2|TRBJ1-1|.
CASSLDPQTTEAFF
TGTGCCAGCAGCTTAGATCCACAGACGACTGAAGCTTTCTTT
>.|TRBV19|TRBJ1-6|TRBD1
CASSNQGARSPLHF
TGTGCCAGTAGTAATCAGGGGGCTAGGTCACCCCTCCACTTT